This entry describes one TCR beta chain. The antigen remains unidentified. The sample belongs to a study of T cell repertoires in cytomegalovirus infection. The CDR3 is 15 residues long. The junction had 4 bases not matched to a gene; V was cut back by 0 bases and J by 4 bases. Germline V lookup: CDR1 KGHDR, CDR2 SFDVKD. TCRdb reanalysed the reads using MiXCR and keeps one entry per CDR3 protein. This sample has approximately 220,000 distinct CDR3 sequences; around two fifths occur once, and the top ten carry more than 50%. Material: CD8+ T cells from cultured PBMCs, obtained from culture after CMV antigen stimulation. The V and J genes are TRBV24-1 and TRBJ2-5; 7 nucleotides match TRBD1. The source is a human donor in good health (CMV status not recorded). Some clones in this sample may be carry-over from other donors' samples. In DNA form, the CDR3 reads TGTGCCACCAGTGATTTGGGACAGGCGGGAGAGACCCAGTACTTC. Amino acids: CATSDLGQAGETQYF.